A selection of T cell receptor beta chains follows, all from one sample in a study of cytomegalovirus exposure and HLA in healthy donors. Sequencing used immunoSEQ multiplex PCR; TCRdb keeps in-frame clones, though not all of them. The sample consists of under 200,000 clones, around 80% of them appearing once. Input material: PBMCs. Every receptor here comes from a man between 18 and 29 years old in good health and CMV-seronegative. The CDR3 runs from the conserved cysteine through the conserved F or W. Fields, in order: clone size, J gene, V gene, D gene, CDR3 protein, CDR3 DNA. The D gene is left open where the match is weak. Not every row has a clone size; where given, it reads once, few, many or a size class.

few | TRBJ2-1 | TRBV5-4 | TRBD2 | CASSLGGTSVYNEQFF | TGTGCCAGCAGCTTAGGTGGGACTAGCGTTTACAATGAGCAGTTCTTC
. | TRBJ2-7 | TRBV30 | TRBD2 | CACHSGRPSHEQYF | TGTGCCTGCCATAGCGGGAGGCCCTCTCACGAGCAGTACTTC
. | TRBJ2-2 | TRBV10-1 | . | CASSVEGSAGELFF | TGCGCCAGCAGTGTTGAAGGAAGCGCCGGGGAGCTGTTTTTT
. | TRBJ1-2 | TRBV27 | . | CASSLSTDGNYGYTF | TGTGCCAGCAGTTTATCGACAGACGGTAACTATGGCTACACCTTC
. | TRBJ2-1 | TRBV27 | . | CASSFEFSYNEQFF | TGTGCCAGCAGTTTTGAGTTCTCCTACAATGAGCAGTTCTTC
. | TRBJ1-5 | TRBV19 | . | CSAGSQNQPQHF | TGTTCCGCGGGATCTCAAAATCAGCCCCAGCATTTT
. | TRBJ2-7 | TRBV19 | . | CASSWTAYEQYF | TGTGCCAGTAGTTGGACAGCCTACGAGCAGTACTTC
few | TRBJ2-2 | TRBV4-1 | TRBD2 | CASSQGNGRGDGELFF | TGTGCCAGCAGCCAAGGTAACGGGAGGGGCGACGGGGAGCTGTTTTTT
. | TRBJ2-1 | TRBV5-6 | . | CASSLTSMSSYNEQFF | TGTGCCAGCAGCTTGACTTCCATGAGCTCCTACAATGAGCAGTTCTTC
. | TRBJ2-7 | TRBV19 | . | CASSAVGGSHYEQYF | TGTGCCAGTAGTGCCGTCGGAGGGTCTCACTACGAGCAGTACTTC
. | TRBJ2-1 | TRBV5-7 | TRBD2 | CASSQDLAGVRNEQFF | TGTGCCAGCAGCCAGGATCTAGCGGGAGTAAGGAATGAGCAGTTCTTC
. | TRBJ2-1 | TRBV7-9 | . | CASSLRTVNNEQFF | TGTGCCAGCAGCTTAAGGACAGTGAACAATGAGCAGTTCTTC
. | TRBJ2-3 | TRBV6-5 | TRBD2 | CASSYEASGRDTQYF | TGTGCCAGCAGTTACGAGGCTAGCGGGAGAGATACGCAGTATTTT
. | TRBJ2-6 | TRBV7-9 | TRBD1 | CSSSLPGTGPLWANVLTF | TGTTCCAGCAGCTTACCAGGGACAGGGCCCCTCTGGGCCAACGTCCTGACTTTC
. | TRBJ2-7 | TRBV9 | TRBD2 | CASSVTAGVYYEQYF | TGTGCCAGCAGCGTAACAGCGGGAGTGTACTACGAGCAGTACTTC
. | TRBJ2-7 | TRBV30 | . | CAWSPGTLSYEQYF | TGTGCCTGGTCCCCGGGGACTCTCTCCTACGAGCAGTACTTC
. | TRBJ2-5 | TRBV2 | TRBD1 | CASSEETGGWETQYF | TGTGCCAGCAGTGAGGAGACAGGGGGTTGGGAGACCCAGTACTTC
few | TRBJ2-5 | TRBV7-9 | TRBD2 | CASSPVAGNQETQYF | TGTGCCAGCAGCCCCGTAGCGGGAAACCAAGAGACCCAGTACTTC
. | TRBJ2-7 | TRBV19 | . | CASSIDAVTYEQYF | TGTGCCAGTAGTATAGACGCGGTCACCTACGAGCAGTACTTC
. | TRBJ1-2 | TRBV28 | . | CASLLPGQGYTF | TGTGCCAGCCTCCTTCCCGGACAGGGCTACACCTTC
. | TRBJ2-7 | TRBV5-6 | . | CASSLAPQPGGTSGEYF | TGTGCCAGCAGCTTGGCCCCGCAACCAGGGGGAACTAGCGGCGAGTACTTC
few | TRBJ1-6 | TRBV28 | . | CASSTRVLNSPLHF | TGTGCCAGCAGCACCCGGGTCCTGAATTCACCCCTCCACTTT
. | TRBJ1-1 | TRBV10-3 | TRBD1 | CASSDRVTEAFF | TGTGCCTCATCAGACAGGGTCACTGAAGCTTTCTTT
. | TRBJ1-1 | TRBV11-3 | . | CASSWTANTEAFF | TGTGCCAGCAGCTGGACAGCGAACACTGAAGCTTTCTTT
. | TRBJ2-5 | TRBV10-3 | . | CAISDFPQETQYF | TGTGCCATCAGTGACTTCCCTCAAGAGACCCAGTACTTC
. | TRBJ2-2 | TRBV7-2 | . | CASTFPDGGTGELFF | TGTGCCAGCACCTTCCCGGACGGAGGGACCGGGGAGCTGTTTTTT
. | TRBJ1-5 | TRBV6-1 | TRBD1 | CASSPGQGVSQPQHF | TGTGCCAGCAGTCCCGGACAGGGTGTTTCCCAGCCCCAGCATTTT
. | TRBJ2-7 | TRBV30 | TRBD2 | CAWSVRLGGSPGYEQYF | TGTGCCTGGAGTGTACGGTTGGGCGGGAGTCCGGGCTACGAGCAGTACTTC
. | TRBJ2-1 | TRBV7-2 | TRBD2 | CASSLYWGGSYNEQFF | TGTGCCAGCAGCCTTTATTGGGGGGGCTCCTACAATGAGCAGTTCTTC
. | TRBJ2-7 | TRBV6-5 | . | CASSYGEVSYEQYF | TGTGCCAGCAGTTACGGTGAGGTCTCCTACGAGCAGTACTTC
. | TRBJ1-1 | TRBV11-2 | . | CASSLTPGTEAFF | TGTGCCAGCAGCTTGACCCCAGGCACTGAAGCTTTCTTT
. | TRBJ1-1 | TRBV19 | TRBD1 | CASTPTGGPFGNTEAFF | TGTGCCAGTACCCCGACAGGGGGCCCGTTCGGGAACACTGAAGCTTTCTTT
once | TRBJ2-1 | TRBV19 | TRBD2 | CASSDLAGAYNEQFF | TGTGCCAGTAGTGACCTAGCGGGAGCTTACAATGAGCAGTTCTTC
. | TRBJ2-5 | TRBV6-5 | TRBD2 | CASTDLRGGAETQYF | TGTGCCAGCACCGACCTTCGGGGGGGCGCGGAGACCCAGTACTTC
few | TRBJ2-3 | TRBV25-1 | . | CASSEFGGYTDTQYF | TGTGCCAGCAGTGAATTCGGCGGATACACAGATACGCAGTATTTT
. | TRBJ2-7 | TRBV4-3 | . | CASSQSDSYEQYF | TGCGCCAGCAGCCAAAGCGACAGCTACGAGCAGTACTTC
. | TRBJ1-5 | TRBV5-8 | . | CASRPRGNQPQHF | TGTGCCAGCAGGCCCAGGGGCAATCAGCCCCAGCATTTT
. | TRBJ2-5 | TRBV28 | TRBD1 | CASSFGTGRRETQYF | TGTGCCAGCAGCTTCGGGACAGGGCGTCGGGAGACCCAGTACTTC
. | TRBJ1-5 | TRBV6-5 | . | CASSYSSPPQPQHF | TGTGCCAGCAGTTATTCGAGCCCTCCCCAGCCCCAGCATTTT
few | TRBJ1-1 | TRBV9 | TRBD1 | CASSSQGTPEAFF | TGTGCCAGCAGCTCACAGGGGACTCCTGAAGCTTTCTTT
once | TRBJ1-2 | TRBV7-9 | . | CASSSQTRDYGYTF | TGTGCCAGCAGCTCCCAGACGAGGGACTATGGCTACACCTTC